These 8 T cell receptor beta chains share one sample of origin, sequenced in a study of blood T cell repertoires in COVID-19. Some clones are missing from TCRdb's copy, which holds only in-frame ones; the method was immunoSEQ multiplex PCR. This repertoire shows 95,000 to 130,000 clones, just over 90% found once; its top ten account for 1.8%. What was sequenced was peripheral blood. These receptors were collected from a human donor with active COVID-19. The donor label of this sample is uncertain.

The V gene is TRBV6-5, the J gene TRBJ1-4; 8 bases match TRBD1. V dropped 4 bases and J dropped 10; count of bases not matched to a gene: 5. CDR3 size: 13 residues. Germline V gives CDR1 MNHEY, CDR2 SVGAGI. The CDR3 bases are TGTGCCAGCAGTTCGGACAGGGTGGGAAAACTGTTTTTT. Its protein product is CASSSDRVGKLFF.

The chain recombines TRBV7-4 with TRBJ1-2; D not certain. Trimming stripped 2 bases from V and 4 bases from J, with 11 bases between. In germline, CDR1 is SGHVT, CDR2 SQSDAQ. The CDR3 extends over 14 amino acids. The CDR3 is CASSLLTTVYGYTF. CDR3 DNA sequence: TGTGCCAGCAGCTTATTAACCACGGTCTATGGCTACACCTTC.

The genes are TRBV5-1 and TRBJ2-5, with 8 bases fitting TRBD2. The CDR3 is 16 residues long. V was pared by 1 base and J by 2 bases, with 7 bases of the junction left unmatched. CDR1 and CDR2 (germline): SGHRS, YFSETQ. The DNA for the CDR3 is TGCGCCAGCAGCTTGCGGGAGGGCAGGGGACAAGAGACCCAGTACTTC. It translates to CASSLREGRGQETQYF.

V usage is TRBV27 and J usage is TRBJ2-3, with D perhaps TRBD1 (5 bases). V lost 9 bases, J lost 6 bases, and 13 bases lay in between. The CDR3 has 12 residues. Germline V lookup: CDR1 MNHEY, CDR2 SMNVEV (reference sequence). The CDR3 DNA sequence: TGTGCCAGTGGGGCTGCACCGGATACGCAGTATTTT. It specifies CASGAAPDTQYF.

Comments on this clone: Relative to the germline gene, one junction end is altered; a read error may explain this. Here the CDR3 reads CASSLGAGVLLNNGYTF. DNA of the CDR3: TGTGCCAGCAGCTTGGGTGCAGGGGTACTTCTTAACAATGGCTACACCTTC. This sequence joins TRBV5-8 and TRBJ1-2, with a tentative D call TRBD1 (6 bases). Germline V gives CDR1 SGHTS, CDR2 YDEGEE. CDR3 length: 17 amino acids.

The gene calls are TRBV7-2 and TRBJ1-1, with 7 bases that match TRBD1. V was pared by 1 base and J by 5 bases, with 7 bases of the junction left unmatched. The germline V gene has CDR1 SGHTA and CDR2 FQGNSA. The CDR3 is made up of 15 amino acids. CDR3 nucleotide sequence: TGTGCCAGCAGCTTAGTTTTCGCAGGGGGTACTGAAGCTTTCTTT. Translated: CASSLVFAGGTEAFF.

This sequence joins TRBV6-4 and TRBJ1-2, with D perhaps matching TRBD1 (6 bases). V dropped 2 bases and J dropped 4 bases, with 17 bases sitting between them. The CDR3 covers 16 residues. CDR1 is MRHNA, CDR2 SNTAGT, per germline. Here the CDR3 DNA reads TGTGCCAGCAGTGACACACCGCAGACAGGCCCCTATGGCTACACCTTC. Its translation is CASSDTPQTGPYGYTF.

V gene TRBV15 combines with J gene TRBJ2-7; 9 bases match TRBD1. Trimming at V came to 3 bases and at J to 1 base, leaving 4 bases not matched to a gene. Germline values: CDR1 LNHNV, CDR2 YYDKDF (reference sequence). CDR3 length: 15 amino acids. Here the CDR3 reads CATSSGGTGSYEQYF. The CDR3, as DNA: TGTGCCACCAGCAGCGGGGGGACAGGGTCCTACGAGCAGTACTTC. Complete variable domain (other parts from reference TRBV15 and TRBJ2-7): DAMVIQNPRYQVTQFGKPVTLSCSQTLNHNVMYWYQQKSSQAPKLLFHYYDKDFNNEADTPDNFQSRRPNTSFCFLDIRSPGLGDTAMYLCATSSGGTGSYEQYFGPGTRLTVT.